These T cell receptor beta chains were read from a single sample in a study of T cell responses to AZD1222 COVID-19 vaccine. Sequencing used immunoSEQ multiplex PCR; TCRdb keeps in-frame clones, though not all of them. The sample lists about 130,000 clones, over 85% occurring once. This material consisted of peripheral blood, taken 28 days after the second AZD1222 dose. The receptors were sampled from an adult who received the AZD1222 COVID-19 vaccine. Both conserved end residues are part of each CDR3. D genes are given only for firm matches. For some rows the clone size is stated as once, few or many, or as a class when expanded; others skip it.

.,19,TRBJ1-3,TRBV7-9,.,TGTGCCAGCAGCTTGATGGAGGGACTACTTATAATTTCTGGAAACACCATATATTTT,CASSLMEGLLIISGNTIYF
TRBD1,15,TRBJ1-2,TRBV18,.,TGTGCCAGCTCACCTCAGGGGGAGGCTAACTATGGCTACACCTTC,CASSPQGEANYGYTF
.,14,TRBJ2-7,TRBV6-5,.,TGTGCCCTTAGTCGGCCAGTGACCTCCTACGAGCAGTACTTC,CALSRPVTSYEQYF
.,14,TRBJ2-7,TRBV9,.,TGTGCCAGCAGCGCCTGGGAGAGCTCCTACGAGCAGTACTTC,CASSAWESSYEQYF
.,16,TRBJ1-5,TRBV11-2,once,TGTGCCAGCAGCTTAGACAGGCCGAATAGCAATCAGCCCCAGCATTTT,CASSLDRPNSNQPQHF
.,13,TRBJ2-2,TRBV7-7,once,TGTGCCAGCAGCCGGCGAGGTGGCGGGGAGCTGTTTTTT,CASSRRGGGELFF
.,14,TRBJ1-3,TRBV6-1,.,TGTGCCAGCAGTGAGAGGCGCTCTGGAAACACCATATATTTT,CASSERRSGNTIYF
TRBD2,17,TRBJ2-3,TRBV7-2,.,TGTGCCAGCAGCTTGAGGCCTAGCGGGGGGGTGACAGATACGCAGTATTTT,CASSLRPSGGVTDTQYF
TRBD1,15,TRBJ2-1,TRBV2,.,TGTGCCAGCAGCCACAAGGGGCCAGGGGGCCGGTGGCAGTTCTTC,CASSHKGPGGRWQFF
TRBD2,14,TRBJ2-1,TRBV7-9,.,TGTGCCAGCAGCCGGACTAGCGGCTACAATGAGCAGTTCTTC,CASSRTSGYNEQFF
TRBD1,16,TRBJ1-3,TRBV7-3,.,TGTGCCAGCAGCTCCTCAGACAGGGGAGGCGGAAACACCATATATTTT,CASSSSDRGGGNTIYF
TRBD1,15,TRBJ1-6,TRBV3-1/TRBV3-2,.,TGTGCCAGCAGCCGGGGACAGGGCAATAATTCACCCCTCCACTTT,CASSRGQGNNSPLHF
.,11,TRBJ2-1,TRBV5-1,.,TGCGCCAGCAGCTTGTCTCATGAGCAGTTCTTC,CASSLSHEQFF
.,18,TRBJ2-5,TRBV15,once,TGTGCCACCAGCAGAGATAAAAGGGGGGGCCCGCGGCAAGAGACCCAGTACTTC,CATSRDKRGGPRQETQYF
TRBD1,13,TRBJ1-2,TRBV7-3,.,TGTGCCAGCAGCAGGGACAGGGAGTATGGCTACACCTTC,CASSRDREYGYTF
.,14,TRBJ2-5,TRBV5-1,.,TGCGCCAGCAGAGTCAGCGGAGCCCAAGAGACCCAGTACTTC,CASRVSGAQETQYF
.,13,TRBJ2-2,TRBV28,once,TGTGCCGCGGGACAGCTTCATACCGGGGAGCTGTTTTTT,CAAGQLHTGELFF
TRBD2,14,TRBJ2-2,TRBV4-2,.,TGTGCCAGCAGGAATAGCGGGGACACCGGGGAGCTGTTTTTT,CASRNSGDTGELFF
.,16,TRBJ2-1,TRBV5-6,.,TGTGCCAGCAGCTTGGTGGCAGTCCCTACGAACAATGAGCAGTTCTTC,CASSLVAVPTNNEQFF
.,12,TRBJ1-1,TRBV12-3/TRBV12-4,.,TGTGCCACCCTCGGAGGGAACACTGAAGCTTTCTTT,CATLGGNTEAFF
TRBD2,13,TRBJ2-1,TRBV4-3,.,TGCGCCAGCAGCCACAGGGAGGGCTCTGAGCAGTTCTTC,CASSHREGSEQFF
TRBD1,18,TRBJ1-5,TRBV28,.,TGTGCCAGCAGCCATGCGGGACAGGGGGCCGGTAGCAATCAGCCCCAGCATTTT,CASSHAGQGAGSNQPQHF
TRBD1,13,TRBJ1-1,TRBV2,.,TGTGCCAGCAGGGGACAGACTTACACTGAAGCTTTCTTT,CASRGQTYTEAFF
.,14,TRBJ1-3,TRBV2,.,TGTGCCAGCAGTGATACAAGCTCTGGAAACACCATATATTTT,CASSDTSSGNTIYF
TRBD1,13,TRBJ1-1,TRBV5-1,.,TGCGCCAGCAGCTGGGGGACAGCCGTTGAAGCTTTCTTT,CASSWGTAVEAFF
.,15,TRBJ1-4,TRBV15,.,TGTGCCACCAGCAGAGATCGAGGAAGTTTGGAAAAACTGTTTTTT,CATSRDRGSLEKLFF